The clone carrying this T cell receptor (beta chain) was counted many times. What it recognizes is unknown. These data come from a study of neurological immune-mediated disorders. Notes on the study in general: None of the CDR3 amino acid sequences in expanded clones turned up in more than one subject, which points to private repertoires in all groups.

CDR3 size: 13 residues. V lost 0 bases and J 6 bases, leaving 5 bases between the germline ends. Germline V gene data show CDR1 as MNHNY and CDR2 as SVGAGI (reference sequence). Where libraries were unsorted, they were derived from 2 million PBMCs stored at -80 degrees C. Each TCR transcript was tagged with a 10-nucleotide random UMI during 5'RACE. TCRdb recomputed calls from the 5' RACE reads with MiXCR, one row per CDR3 protein. The table has 50,000 to 70,000 distinct CDR3 sequences, about 13% seen once; the top ten hold 9.5% to 12%. The receptor comes from a woman in her fifties or sixties with HTLV-1-associated myelopathy (HAM/TSP). J is TRBJ2-2 and V is TRBV6-6; no reliable D call. Specimen: PBMCs. Written as DNA, the CDR3 is TGTGCCAGCAGTTACTCTTACTCCGGGGAGCTGTTTTTT. Protein sequence: CASSYSYSGELFF.